The following is a T cell receptor beta chain sequence with its context. The antigen is unknown. This CDR3 has 15 amino acids. Trimming shortened V by 5 bases and J by 3 bases, and 18 bases separated the two germline ends. CDR1 and CDR2 from the germline V gene are DFQATT and SNEGSKA (reference sequence). From RNA transcripts, TCR beta CDR3 regions were amplified. When the TCR CDR3 underwent first-round RT-PCR, the HTBI primer set was used. MiXCR, run by TCRdb on the multiplex PCR reads, gives a single entry per CDR3 protein. This sample carries about 720,000 distinct CDR3 sequences, about 15% of them seen once, and the ten largest clones take roughly 8%. The sample originates from a study of T cells in Graves' hyperthyroidism and ophthalmopathy. Study summary: Peripheral blood was obtained at initial diagnosis, preceding any treatment. Points from the study as a whole: Among clonotypes expanded in thyroid above 0.001, most were also found in blood. With a median lead of 6.5 months before onset, the model predicted ophthalmopathy.

The clonotype comes from a young man with Graves' hyperthyroidism. V and J are TRBV20-1 and TRBJ2-3; D is possibly TRBD2 (7 bases). Sequenced: blood. CDR3 protein: CSAPKREGGTDTQYF. DNA for the CDR3: TGCAGTGCTCCGAAGAGGGAGGGGGGGACAGATACGCAGTATTTT.